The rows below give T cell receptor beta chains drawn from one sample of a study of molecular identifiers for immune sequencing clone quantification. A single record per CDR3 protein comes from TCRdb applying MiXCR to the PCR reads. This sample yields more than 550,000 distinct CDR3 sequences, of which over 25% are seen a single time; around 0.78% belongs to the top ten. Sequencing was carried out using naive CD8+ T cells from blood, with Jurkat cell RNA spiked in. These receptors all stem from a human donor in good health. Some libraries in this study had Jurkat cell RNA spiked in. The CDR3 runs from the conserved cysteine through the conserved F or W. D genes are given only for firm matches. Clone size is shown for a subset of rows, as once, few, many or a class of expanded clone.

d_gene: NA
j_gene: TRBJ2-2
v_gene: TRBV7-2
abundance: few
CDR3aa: CASSLASCRVRAGTGELFF
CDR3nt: TGTGCCAGCAGCTTAGCGAGCTGCAGGGTGAGGGCAGGCACCGGGGAGCTGTTTTTT

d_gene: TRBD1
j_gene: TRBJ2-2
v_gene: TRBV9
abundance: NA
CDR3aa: CASRLKYRGRILNMQNTGELFF
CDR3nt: TGTGCCAGCAGGCTCAAGTACAGGGGGCGAATATTAAATATGCAAAACACCGGGGAGCTGTTTTTT

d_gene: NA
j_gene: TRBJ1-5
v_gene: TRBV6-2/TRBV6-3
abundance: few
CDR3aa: CASRSRTNSNQPQHF
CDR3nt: TGTGCCAGCAGATCACGTACCAATAGCAATCAGCCCCAGCATTTT

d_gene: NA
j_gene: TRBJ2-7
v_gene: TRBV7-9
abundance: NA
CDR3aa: CASSSITGRSYEQHF
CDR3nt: TGTGCCAGCAGCTCCATAACGGGACGCTCCTACGAGCAGCACTTC

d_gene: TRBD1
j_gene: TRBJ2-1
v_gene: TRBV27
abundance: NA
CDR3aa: CASSLMARDRGGYNEQFF
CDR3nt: TGTGCCAGCAGTCTTATGGCCCGGGACAGGGGGGGATACAATGAGCAGTTCTTC

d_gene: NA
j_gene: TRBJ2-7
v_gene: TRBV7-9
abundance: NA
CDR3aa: CASSAFSSYEQYF
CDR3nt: TGTGCCAGCAGCGCATTCAGCTCCTACGAGCAGTACTTC

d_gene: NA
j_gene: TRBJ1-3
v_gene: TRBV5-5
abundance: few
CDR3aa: CASSFRRGLGNTIYF
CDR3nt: TGTGCCAGCAGCTTTCGTCGGGGCCTTGGAAACACCATATATTTT

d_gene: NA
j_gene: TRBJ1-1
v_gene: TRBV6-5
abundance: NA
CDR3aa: CASSYSVNVGGLRTEAFF
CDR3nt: TGTGCCAGCAGTTACTCGGTTAATGTGGGGGGGTTACGAACTGAAGCTTTCTTT

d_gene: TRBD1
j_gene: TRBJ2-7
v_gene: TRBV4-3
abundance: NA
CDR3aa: CASSQAIDRGPYEQYF
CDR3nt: TGCGCCAGCAGCCAAGCGATAGACAGGGGACCCTACGAGCAGTACTTC

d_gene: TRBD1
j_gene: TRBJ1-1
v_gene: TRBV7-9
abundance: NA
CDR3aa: CASSTNRGALMNTEAFF
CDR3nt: TGTGCCAGCAGCACGAACAGGGGGGCCCTCATGAACACTGAAGCTTTCTTT